These 19 T cell receptor beta chains were all obtained from the same sample, sequenced in a study of blood T cell repertoires in COVID-19. The data were produced by immunoSEQ multiplex PCR, yet TCRdb's version contains in-frame clones alone and is incomplete. The sample has about 300,000 clones, around 84% seen once. Material: PBMCs or T cells enriched from blood (not recorded which). These receptors were collected from a woman between 25 and 40 years old who had been exposed to COVID-19.

The J gene is TRBJ2-7, the V gene TRBV30; possible D gene TRBD2, 5 bases. Germline-derived CDR1 and CDR2 are GTSNPN and SVGIG (reference sequence). The length of the CDR3 is 13 residues. Trimming shortened V by 4 bases and J by 4 bases, and 14 bases separated the two germline ends. CDR3 sequence: CAWTLVGRYEQYF. DNA for the CDR3: TGTGCCTGGACACTGGTGGGGAGATACGAGCAGTACTTC.

The J gene is TRBJ1-5, the V gene TRBV28, with a tentative D call TRBD1 (5 bases). Germline assignment: CDR1 MDHEN and CDR2 SYDVKM. The CDR3 has 14 residues. Deletions cut 6 bases from V and 5 bases from J, with 14 bases between. The CDR3 protein is CASRTGRGHQPQHF. CDR3 coding DNA: TGTGCCAGCAGGACGGGGAGGGGCCATCAGCCCCAGCATTTT.

This clone occurred once. The CDR3 region is CASSLEDRGHGYTF. The CDR3 DNA is TGTGCCAGCAGCTTGGAGGACAGGGGGCATGGCTACACCTTC. The rearrangement joins TRBV7-9 to TRBJ1-2, with TRBD1 matching 11 bases. The V gene's germline CDR1 is SEHNR and CDR2 FQNEAQ (reference sequence). CDR3 size: 14 residues. Trimming removed 3 bases from V and 6 bases from J; junction bases left unmatched: 3.

This clone has only a few counts. The J gene is TRBJ1-2, the V gene TRBV6-6, with 8 positions matching TRBD1. The V and J ends lost 5 bases and 2 bases, in that order; junction bases with no gene match: 4. The germline V gene encodes CDR1 MNHNY and CDR2 SVGAGI (reference sequence). The CDR3 is 14 amino acids. CDR3 loop: CASSLDRANYGYTF. Written as DNA, the CDR3 is TGTGCCAGCAGTCTGGACAGGGCGAACTATGGCTACACCTTC.

The genes are TRBV28 and TRBJ2-5, with D unclear. Germline CDR1 reads MDHEN; CDR2 reads SYDVKM. This CDR3 spans 13 amino acids. V was pared by 5 bases and J by 5 bases, with 12 bases between. This chain's CDR3 is CASSPEPEETQYF. CDR3 nucleotide sequence: TGTGCCAGCAGTCCTGAGCCGGAGGAGACCCAGTACTTC.

The gene calls are TRBV19 and TRBJ2-1; TRBD2 matches 8 bases. CDR1 is LNHDA, CDR2 SQIVND, per germline (reference sequence). After removal of 4 bases from V and 4 bases from J, the junction contained 21 bases not matched to a gene. The CDR3 contains 20 residues. CDR3 residues: CASSREPSIGGRLGYNEQFF. The CDR3 DNA follows: TGTGCCAGTAGTAGAGAGCCTAGTATCGGCGGGAGGTTAGGGTACAATGAGCAGTTCTTC.

The CDR3 region is CASTQGLAVADTQYF. In DNA, the CDR3 is TGTGCCAGCACCCAGGGACTAGCGGTTGCAGATACGCAGTATTTT. V usage is TRBV5-5 and J usage is TRBJ2-3; TRBD2 aligns across 11 bases. V lost 6 bases to trimming and J lost 4 bases; unmatched junction nucleotides: 7. Germline V lookup: CDR1 SGHKS, CDR2 YYEKEE (reference sequence). This CDR3 has 15 amino acids.

The chain links TRBV4-3 to TRBJ1-2; 7 bases align to TRBD1. V lost 3 bases, J lost 4 bases, and 2 bases stayed unmatched. Germline V gene data show CDR1 as LGHNA and CDR2 as YSLEER. The CDR3 runs to 13 residues. The CDR3 protein is CASSHGDSYGYTF. CDR3 bases: TGCGCCAGCAGCCACGGGGACAGCTATGGCTACACCTTC.

The V and J genes are TRBV3-1 (or the pseudogene TRBV3-2) and TRBJ1-3; D possibly corresponds to TRBD1 (5 bases). The CDR3 is 23 amino acids. Germline CDR1 LGHDT, CDR2 YNNKEL (reference sequence). V was shortened by 4 bases and J by 0 bases, with 34 bases between the two germline ends. CDR3 sequence: CASSRTAREEGLSGAHSGNTIYF. DNA for the CDR3: TGTGCCAGCAGCCGGACCGCCCGAGAGGAGGGCCTGAGTGGGGCCCACTCTGGAAACACCATATATTTT.

This chain uses TRBV28 with TRBJ1-4; D is undetermined. V was pared by 2 bases and J by 9 bases, with 19 bases between. CDR1 and CDR2 (germline): MDHEN, SYDVKM. The CDR3 is made up of 16 amino acids. In DNA, the CDR3 is TGTGCCAGCAGTTTAAATAGCGTTCGGGTGACGCAAAAACTGTTTTTT. Translation: CASSLNSVRVTQKLFF.

This clone was recorded only once. Distinct nucleotide sequences in the sample also encode this CDR3. CDR3 nucleotides: TGTGCCAGCAGCTCGGGACTAGCGGGATACAATGAGCAGTTCTTC. It specifies CASSSGLAGYNEQFF. The gene calls are TRBV5-4 and TRBJ2-1, with TRBD2 identical over 13 bases. CDR3 length: 15 residues. J lost 4 bases, V lost 3 bases, and 1 base had no gene match. The germline gives CDR1 SGHNT, CDR2 YYREEE (reference sequence). Full variable domain (remainder filled in from reference TRBV5-4 and TRBJ2-1): ETGVTQSPTHLIKTRGQQVTLRCSSQSGHNTVSWYQQALGQGPQFIFQYYREEENGRGNFPPRFSGLQFPNYSSELNVNALELDDSALYLCASSSGLAGYNEQFFGPGTRLTVL.

J is TRBJ1-5 and V is TRBV19; 10 bases are a match to TRBD1. Germline V gene data show CDR1 as LNHDA and CDR2 as SQIVND (reference sequence). The junction had 9 bases not matched to a gene; V was cut back by 4 bases and J by 0 bases. The CDR3 length is 18 residues. The DNA of the CDR3 is TGTGCCAGTAGTAGCCGGGGGACAGGGGTGTATAGCAATCAGCCCCAGCATTTT. This sequence encodes CASSSRGTGVYSNQPQHF.

The gene calls are TRBV30 and TRBJ1-6; a weak D match, TRBD1 (6 bases). The V end was cut by 5 bases, the J end by 5 bases, with 10 bases between. The CDR3 is 13 residues long. In germline, CDR1 is GTSNPN, CDR2 SVGIG (reference sequence). The chain's CDR3 is CAWAGHNNSPLHF. CDR3 nucleotide sequence: TGTGCCTGGGCGGGACATAATAATTCACCCCTCCACTTT.

The CDR3 loop is CASSPGTGGPLEAFF. CDR3 nucleotides: TGCGCCAGCAGCCCAGGGACAGGGGGCCCCTTGGAAGCTTTCTTT. The V call is TRBV5-1, the J call TRBJ1-1, with TRBD1 identical over 12 bases. This CDR3 has 15 amino acids. Germline trimming cut 4 bases from V and 8 bases from J; bases unmatched to any gene: 9. Germline loops: CDR1 SGHRS, CDR2 YFSETQ.

This chain joins TRBV6-5 and TRBJ2-1; perhaps TRBD1 as D (5 bases). This CDR3 is built from 15 residues. Germline CDR1 and CDR2: MNHEY and SVGAGI. V lost 2 bases, J lost 0 bases, and 8 bases lay in between. The CDR3 coding sequence is TGTGCCAGCAGTTACAGGGGCACCTCCTACAATGAGCAGTTCTTC. It encodes CASSYRGTSYNEQFF.

The chain uses TRBV10-3 and TRBJ1-1, with D hard to call. Germline V gene lookup returns CDR1 ENHRY and CDR2 SYGVKD. This CDR3 has 12 amino acids. V lost 0 bases and J lost 11, with 10 bases in between. The CDR3 DNA reads as TGTGCCATCAGTGAGTCTCAGCTCGGGGCTTTCTTT. Its protein is CAISESQLGAFF.

The chain employs TRBV18 and TRBJ1-1; D possibly corresponds to TRBD1 (5 bases). There are 13 residues in the CDR3. Germline V lookup: CDR1 KGHSH, CDR2 LQKENI. V was clipped by 5 bases and J by 1 base, with 8 bases between them. The CDR3 region is CASSTGSNTEAFF. Written as DNA, the CDR3 is TGTGCCAGCTCAACAGGTTCGAACACTGAAGCTTTCTTT.

The rearrangement uses TRBV3-1 (or the pseudogene TRBV3-2) and TRBJ1-2; D ambiguous. V was trimmed by 3 bases and J by 4 bases, leaving 15 bases between them. CDR1 and CDR2 from the germline V gene are LGHDT and YNNKEL (reference sequence). The CDR3 has 15 residues. The CDR3 nucleotides are TGTGCCAGCAGCCACGCCCGAAGCCCGTTCTATGGCTACACCTTC. Translation: CASSHARSPFYGYTF.

The chain carries TRBV28 and TRBJ2-3; D call uncertain. From germline, CDR1 is MDHEN and CDR2 SYDVKM. The CDR3 is 13 amino acids. The V gene lost 3 bases and the J gene lost 4 bases, with 8 bases spanning the gap. CDR3 loop: CASSLPGADTQYF. DNA for the CDR3: TGTGCCAGCAGTTTGCCGGGTGCAGATACGCAGTATTTT. The variable domain in full, completed from reference TRBV28 and TRBJ2-3, reads DVKVTQSSRYLVKRTGEKVFLECVQDMDHENMFWYRQDPGLGLRLIYFSYDVKMKEKGDIPEGYSVSREKKERFSLILESASTNQTSMYLCASSLPGADTQYFGPGTRLTVL.